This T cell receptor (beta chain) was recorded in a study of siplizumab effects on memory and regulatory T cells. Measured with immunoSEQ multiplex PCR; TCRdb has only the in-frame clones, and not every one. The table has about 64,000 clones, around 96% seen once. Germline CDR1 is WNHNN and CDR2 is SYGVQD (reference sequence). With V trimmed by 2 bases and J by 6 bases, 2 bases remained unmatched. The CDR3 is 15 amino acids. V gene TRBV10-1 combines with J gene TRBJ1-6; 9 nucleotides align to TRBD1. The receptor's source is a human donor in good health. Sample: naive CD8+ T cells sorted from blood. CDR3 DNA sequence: TGCGCCAGCAGTGAGGGGACAGGGCCTAATTCACCCCTCCACTTT. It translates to CASSEGTGPNSPLHF.